This T cell receptor (beta chain) was recovered during a study of T cells in pancreatic ductal adenocarcinoma. Surgery without prior neoadjuvant therapy was the treatment of the selected pancreatic ductal adenocarcinoma patients. Here immunoSEQ multiplex PCR was the method, and the copy in TCRdb shows in-frame clones only, minus some. The sample lists more than 85,000 clones, about 96% occurring once. Source material: PBMCs. The source is a human donor with pancreatic ductal adenocarcinoma.

The CDR3 loop reads CASSSVYGGGLTDTQYF. The CDR3 DNA sequence: TGTGCCAGCAGCTCGGTTTATGGGGGAGGACTCACAGATACGCAGTATTTT. The chain couples TRBV7-8 to TRBJ2-3; maybe TRBD2 (6 bases). Trimming took off 4 bases at V and 2 bases at J, with 19 bases between the two ends. Germline CDR1 reads SGHVS; CDR2 reads FQNEAQ. The CDR3 totals 17 residues.